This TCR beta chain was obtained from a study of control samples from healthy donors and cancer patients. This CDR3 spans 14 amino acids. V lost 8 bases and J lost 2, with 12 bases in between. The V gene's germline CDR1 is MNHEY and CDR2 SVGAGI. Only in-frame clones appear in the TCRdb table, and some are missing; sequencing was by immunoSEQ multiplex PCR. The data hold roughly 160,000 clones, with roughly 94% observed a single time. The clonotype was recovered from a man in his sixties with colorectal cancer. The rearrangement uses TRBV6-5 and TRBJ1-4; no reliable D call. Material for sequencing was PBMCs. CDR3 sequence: CASGDEPTNEKLFF. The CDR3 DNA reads TGTGCCAGCGGGGATGAGCCTACTAATGAAAAACTGTTTTTT.